The entry that follows covers one TCR beta chain sequence. The length of the CDR3 is 14 residues. V shed 6 bases and J shed 1 base, with 12 bases lying between them. Germline V gives CDR1 SGHRS, CDR2 YFSETQ. Method: immunoSEQ multiplex PCR; TCRdb's copy keeps in-frame clones and lacks some. The sample gives about 220,000 clones, 80% to 85% of which show up once; 3% is in the top ten. This record comes from a study of blood T cell repertoires in COVID-19. Study in general: Both acute and convalescent COVID-19 samples were obtained from the United States, Italy and Spain.

The specimen was peripheral blood. J is TRBJ2-3 and V is TRBV5-1; the D gene is possibly TRBD2 (6 bases). The source of this sequence is a woman in her twenties or thirties who had recovered from COVID-19. CDR3: CASTTGGRTDTQYF. The CDR3 DNA sequence: TGCGCCAGCACTACCGGGGGACGCACAGATACGCAGTATTTT.